The 19 T cell receptor beta chains listed next were all sequenced from one sample in a study of regulatory T cells in long-lasting Graves disease. Time point specified: persistent/refractory GD, antithyroid drugs over 5 years with positive TRAb. The TCR library used RNA extracted from PBMCs. Arm-PCR of CDR3 regions with iRepertoire HTBI primers generated TCR beta libraries. TCRdb re-analysed the multiplex PCR reads in MiXCR, keeping a single row per CDR3 protein. Seen here are hundreds of thousands of distinct CDR3 sequences, 20% to 25% observed once, and the top ten hold 7.1%. The sequenced sample was peripheral blood mononuclear cells (PBMCs), obtained when the disease was refractory, from a patient treated with antithyroid drugs. The source of these receptors is a female donor with Graves disease.

The chain has TRBV27 and TRBJ2-3; D unresolved. This CDR3 is built from 15 residues. Germline V gives CDR1 MNHEY, CDR2 SMNVEV (reference sequence). Trimming removed 0 bases at V and 5 bases at J, with 12 bases between. The CDR3 coding sequence is TGTGCCAGCAGTTTATCGCGCCCAGGTATAGATACGCAGTATTTT. Its protein product is CASSLSRPGIDTQYF.

This clonotype was detected ten times or more. The rearrangement links TRBV7-2 to TRBJ1-5; D gene unclear. Germline V lookup: CDR1 SGHTA, CDR2 FQGNSA. V dropped 5 bases and J dropped 7 bases, with 15 bases sitting between them. The CDR3 extends over 14 amino acids. The CDR3 loop reads CASSPTRVEQPQHF. The DNA of the CDR3 is TGTGCCAGCAGCCCAACCCGGGTCGAGCAGCCCCAGCATTTT.

This clonotype was seen a handful of times. The chain uses TRBV12-3 or TRBV12-4 and TRBJ1-5; D unresolved. V gave up 3 bases and J gave up 5 bases, with 11 bases separating them. CDR3 length equals 14 residues. In DNA form, the CDR3 reads TGTGCCAGCAGTTTTTCCGGGTGGGATCAGCCCCAGCATTTT. Residues: CASSFSGWDQPQHF.

J is TRBJ1-1 and V is TRBV6-9, with 10 bases matching TRBD1. This CDR3 has 16 residues. Losses at the gene ends were 3 bases for V and 4 bases for J; bases not matched to a gene: 8. Germline V gene sequence: CDR1 MNHGY, CDR2 SVAAGI. The CDR3 nucleotides read TGTGCCAGCAGTTACTCCTTAGACAGGGGGCTCACTGAAGCTTTCTTT. This sequence encodes CASSYSLDRGLTEAFF.

The rearrangement links TRBV28 to TRBJ2-3; D possibly corresponds to TRBD2 (6 bases). The CDR3 extends over 17 amino acids. The V gene lost 6 bases and the J gene lost 1 base, with 20 bases spanning the gap. CDR1 and CDR2 (germline): MDHEN, SYDVKM. CDR3 in amino acids: CASRKRRRDWGTDTQYF. The CDR3 nucleotides read TGTGCCAGCAGAAAGAGGCGACGGGACTGGGGCACAGATACGCAGTATTTT.

This clonotype showed up just a few times. This chain joins TRBV15 and TRBJ2-7; TRBD2 matches at 7 bases. Trimming cost V 0 bases and J 0 bases; bases outside gene matches: 5. The CDR3 loop spans 16 amino acids. Germline values: CDR1 LNHNV, CDR2 YYDKDF (reference sequence). The CDR3 region is CATSRDPGLSSYEQYF. CDR3 DNA: TGTGCCACCAGCAGAGATCCGGGACTATCCTCCTACGAGCAGTACTTC.

The V and J genes are TRBV19 and TRBJ1-2, with TRBD1 matching 11 bases. J lost 7 bases, V lost 7 bases, and 8 bases had no gene match. The CDR3 is made up of 14 amino acids. Germline CDR1 and CDR2: LNHDA and SQIVND (reference sequence). CDR3 region: CASKSGQGAAGYTF. Written as DNA, the CDR3 is TGTGCCAGTAAATCCGGACAGGGGGCGGCTGGCTACACCTTC.

The rearrangement uses TRBV28 and TRBJ2-5; D might be TRBD1 or TRBD2, each matching 5 bases. Trimming left V 5 bases short and J 4 bases short, with 14 bases between. Germline V gene sequence: CDR1 MDHEN, CDR2 SYDVKM. The CDR3 length is 14 residues. CDR3 bases: TGTGCCAGCAGTCCTCTGGGGGAGCGAGAGACCCAGTACTTC. Protein product: CASSPLGERETQYF.

The chain employs TRBV14 and TRBJ2-1; D possibly corresponds to TRBD2 (6 bases). The CDR3 totals 16 residues. Germline V gene lookup returns CDR1 SGHDN and CDR2 FVKESK. V lost 0 bases, J lost 5 bases, and 14 bases lay in between. The CDR3 spells CASSQDYGSLNNEQFF. CDR3 DNA sequence: TGTGCCAGCAGCCAAGATTACGGGAGCCTCAACAATGAGCAGTTCTTC.

This clonotype came up many times. The chain combines TRBV20-1 with TRBJ1-5; the D gene is possibly TRBD1 (5 bases). Trimming took off 3 bases at V and 9 bases at J, with 15 bases between the two ends. The CDR3 totals 13 residues. In germline, CDR1 is DFQATT, CDR2 SNEGSKA (reference sequence). Here the CDR3 reads CSASGGEGRPQHF. CDR3 coding DNA: TGCAGTGCTAGCGGGGGTGAGGGACGGCCCCAGCATTTT.

The gene calls are TRBV6-2 or TRBV6-3 and TRBJ2-2, with 7 positions matching TRBD1. The V segment lost 5 bases and the J segment 0 bases; nucleotides outside the gene matches: 6. Germline V gene sequence: CDR1 MNHEY, CDR2 SVGEGT. The CDR3 has 16 residues. The CDR3 region has the DNA TGTGCCAGCAGTCAACAGGGGCTAACGAACACCGGGGAGCTGTTTTTT. Amino acids: CASSQQGLTNTGELFF.

The CDR3 reads CSASGLLAPHNEQFF. The CDR3 DNA sequence: TGCAGTGCTAGCGGGCTTCTAGCGCCCCACAATGAGCAGTTCTTC. The V and J genes are TRBV20-1 and TRBJ2-1; D is perhaps TRBD2 (6 bases). Trimming took off 3 bases at V and 5 bases at J, with 17 bases between the two ends. CDR1 DFQATT and CDR2 SNEGSKA come from the germline V gene (reference sequence). The CDR3 consists of 15 residues.

This chain connects TRBV2 to TRBJ2-7, with TRBD1 matching 9 bases. Germline V gene data show CDR1 as SNHLY and CDR2 as FYNNEI. The junction had 3 bases not matched to a gene; V was cut back by 0 bases and J by 0 bases. This CDR3 has 16 residues. This chain's CDR3 is CASSEAGQGYSYEQYF. In DNA form, the CDR3 reads TGTGCCAGCAGTGAAGCGGGACAGGGTTACTCCTACGAGCAGTACTTC.

V gene TRBV11-2 combines with J gene TRBJ1-1, with 10 bases identical to TRBD1. Germline-derived CDR1 and CDR2 are SGHAT and FQNNGV. The CDR3 totals 16 residues. The trim removed 5 bases at V and 5 bases at J, leaving 11 bases unmatched. The CDR3 nucleotides read TGTGCCAGCAGCCCTAGACAGGGGGCAGGGTTGACTGAAGCTTTCTTT. This encodes CASSPRQGAGLTEAFF.

This sequence joins TRBV20-1 and TRBJ1-1; D is unclear. There are 15 residues in the CDR3. Germline lookup yields CDR1 DFQATT and CDR2 SNEGSKA (reference sequence). V lost 1 base and J 0 bases, leaving 12 bases between the germline ends. As DNA, the CDR3 is TGCAGTGCTAGAGTGGGTGTCTTCATGAACACTGAAGCTTTCTTT. Protein: CSARVGVFMNTEAFF.

About this clonotype: This clone may be a read error of a much larger clone one base away. The V and J genes are TRBV15 and TRBJ2-5, with D maybe TRBD1 (6 bases). The CDR3 extends over 14 amino acids. Deletions cut 4 bases from V and 5 bases from J, with 14 bases between. CDR1 LNHNV and CDR2 YYDKDF come from the germline V gene (reference sequence). DNA of the CDR3: TGTGCCACCAGCACCTCCAGGACAGAGGAGACCCAGTACTTC. Protein sequence: CATSTSRTEETQYF.

In this sample, this clonotype turned up many times. This chain's CDR3 is CASSRSVVGDSYGYTF. CDR3 nucleotide sequence: TGTGCCAGTAGTAGATCAGTAGTTGGAGACAGCTATGGCTACACCTTC. The genes are TRBV19 and TRBJ1-2, with a tentative D call TRBD1 (5 bases). This CDR3 has 16 residues. V was cut by 4 bases and J by 4 bases, with 19 bases left in between. Germline CDR1 and CDR2: LNHDA and SQIVND (reference sequence). Full variable domain (outside the CDR3, taken from reference TRBV19 and TRBJ1-2): DGGITQSPKYLFRKEGQNVTLSCEQNLNHDAMYWYRQDPGQGLRLIYYSQIVNDFQKGDIAEGYSVSREKKESFPLTVTSAQKNPTAFYLCASSRSVVGDSYGYTFGSGTRLTVV.

Many counts were recorded for this clonotype. The genes are TRBV11-2 and TRBJ2-7; no definite D call. This CDR3 is built from 15 residues. Trimming removed 2 bases from V and 3 bases from J, with 14 bases in between. Germline V gene sequence: CDR1 SGHAT, CDR2 FQNNGV. CDR3 sequence: CASSLPSSSFYEQYF. CDR3 bases: TGTGCCAGCAGCTTACCGTCCAGTAGTTTCTACGAGCAGTACTTC.

J is TRBJ2-2 and V is TRBV19; TRBD2 is a possible D gene (5 bases). The CDR3 is 18 residues long. Per the germline V gene, CDR1 is LNHDA and CDR2 is SQIVND (reference sequence). Trimming cost V 5 bases and J 2 bases, with 21 bases left between them. Written as DNA, the CDR3 is TGTGCCAGTAGTGCAAATCCGCCCGGGGTCCTCAACACCGGGGAGCTGTTTTTT. This sequence encodes CASSANPPGVLNTGELFF.